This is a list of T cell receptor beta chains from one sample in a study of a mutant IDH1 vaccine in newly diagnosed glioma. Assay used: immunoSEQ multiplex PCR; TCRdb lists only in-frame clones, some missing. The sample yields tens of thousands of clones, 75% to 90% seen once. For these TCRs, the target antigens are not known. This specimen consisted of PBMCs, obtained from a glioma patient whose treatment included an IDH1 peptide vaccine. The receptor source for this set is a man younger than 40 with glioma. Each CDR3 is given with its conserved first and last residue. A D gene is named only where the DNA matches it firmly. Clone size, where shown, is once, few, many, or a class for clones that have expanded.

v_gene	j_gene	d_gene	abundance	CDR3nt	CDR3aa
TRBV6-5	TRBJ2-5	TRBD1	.	TGTGCCAGCAGTTACTCTGCGGGACAGGGTACGGAGACCCAGTACTTC	CASSYSAGQGTETQYF
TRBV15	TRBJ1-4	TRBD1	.	TGTGCCACCAGCAGGCCTCGGGACAGGGGCCTTGGAACTAATGAAAAACTGTTTTTT	CATSRPRDRGLGTNEKLFF
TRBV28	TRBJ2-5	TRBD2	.	TGTGCCAGCAGTTTAGGACTAGCTGTCCAAGAGACCCAGTACTTC	CASSLGLAVQETQYF
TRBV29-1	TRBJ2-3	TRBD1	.	TGCAGCGTTGGGACAGGCCCCCAAGATACGCAGTATTTT	CSVGTGPQDTQYF
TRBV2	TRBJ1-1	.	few	TGTGCCAGCAGTACCCGGGCGGGGGCGATGAACACTGAAGCTTTCTTT	CASSTRAGAMNTEAFF
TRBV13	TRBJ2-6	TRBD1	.	TGTGCCAGCAGCGGACGACAGGGGGCAGGGGCCAACGTCCTGACTTTC	CASSGRQGAGANVLTF
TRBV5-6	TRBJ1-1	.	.	TGTGCCAGCAGCTCTAGTCTGAACACTGAAGCTTTCTTT	CASSSSLNTEAFF
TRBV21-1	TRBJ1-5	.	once	TGTGCCAGCAGCAAAGAAGGACTTAGCAATCAGCCCCAGCATTTT	CASSKEGLSNQPQHF
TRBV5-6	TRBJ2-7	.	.	TGTGCCAGCAGCGCCGGGACGGGGACCTACGAGCAGTACTTC	CASSAGTGTYEQYF
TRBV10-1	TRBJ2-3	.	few	TGCGCCACCCAGAAAGACACCAGCACAGATACGCAGTATTTT	CATQKDTSTDTQYF
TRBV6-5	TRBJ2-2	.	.	TGTGCCAGCAACGACAGGTCTGGGAGGGAGCTGTTTTTT	CASNDRSGRELFF
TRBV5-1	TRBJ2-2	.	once	TGCGCCAGCAGCTTACAGGGATCCGGGGAGCTGTTTTTT	CASSLQGSGELFF
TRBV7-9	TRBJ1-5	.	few	TGTGCCAGCAGCCCCGACAATTTGCCCCAGCATTTT	CASSPDNLPQHF
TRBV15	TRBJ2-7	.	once	TGTGCCACCAGCAGAGGTGACTACCAGTACGAGCAGTACTTC	CATSRGDYQYEQYF
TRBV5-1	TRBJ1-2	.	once	TGCGCCAGCAGCTTGGCAGGGGATGGCTACACCTTC	CASSLAGDGYTF
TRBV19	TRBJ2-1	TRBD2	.	TGTGCCAGTAAGGTGGGAGCGGGGTACAATGAGCAGTTCTTC	CASKVGAGYNEQFF
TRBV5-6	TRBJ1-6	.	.	TGTGCCAGCAGCTTGAGGGGCGCCCCGAATTCACCCCTCCACTTT	CASSLRGAPNSPLHF
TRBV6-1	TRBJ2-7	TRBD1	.	TGTGCCAGCAGTGAAGCGGCGACAGGGATTCCCTCCTACGAGCAGTACTTC	CASSEAATGIPSYEQYF
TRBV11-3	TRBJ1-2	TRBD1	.	TGTGCCGCGGGACAGGGTTGGGTAGGCTACACCTTC	CAAGQGWVGYTF
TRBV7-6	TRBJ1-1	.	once	TGTGCCTCGGCCAGGGGAGGCACTGAAGCTTTCTTT	CASARGGTEAFF
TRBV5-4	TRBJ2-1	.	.	TGTGCCAGCAGCGGGCACAGGAACACCTACAATGAGCAGTTCTTC	CASSGHRNTYNEQFF
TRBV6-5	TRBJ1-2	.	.	TGTGCCAGCAGTTACCGTCGGGGGGACGTTAACTATGGCTACACCTTC	CASSYRRGDVNYGYTF
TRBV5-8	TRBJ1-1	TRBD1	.	TGTGCCAGCACCTCCGGGACAGGCTCATGGTGGGGCACTGAAGCTTTCTTT	CASTSGTGSWWGTEAFF
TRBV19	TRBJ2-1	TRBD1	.	TGTGCCAGTAGTCCGAATCGGGACAGGGGGAAATTCTTC	CASSPNRDRGKFF
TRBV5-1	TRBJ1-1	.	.	TGCGCCAGCAGCGCAGGATCGTTGTCGAACACTGAAGCTTTCTTT	CASSAGSLSNTEAFF
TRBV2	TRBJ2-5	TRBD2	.	TGTGCCAGCAATGTAGCGGGGGGAGGGGAGACCCAGTACTTC	CASNVAGGGETQYF
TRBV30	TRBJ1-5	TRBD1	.	TGTGCCTGGACTACAGGGGATAGCAATCAGCCCCAGCATTTT	CAWTTGDSNQPQHF
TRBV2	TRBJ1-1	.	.	TGTGCCAGCAGCGTTCAGATGAACACTGAAGCTTTCTTT	CASSVQMNTEAFF
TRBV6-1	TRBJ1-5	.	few	TGTGCCAGCAGTGAGCCGGGACGTAATCAGCCCCAGCATTTT	CASSEPGRNQPQHF
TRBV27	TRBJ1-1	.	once	TGTGCCAGCCGTCTCTCCGAAAGTCGGACTGAAGCTTTCTTT	CASRLSESRTEAFF
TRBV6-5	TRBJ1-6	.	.	TGTGCCAGCAGCGACAGGTTGGGTTCACCCCTCCACTTT	CASSDRLGSPLHF
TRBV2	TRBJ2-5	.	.	TGTGCCAGCAGTTGGAAGGGAGGGACAGCCCAAGAGACCCAGTACTTC	CASSWKGGTAQETQYF
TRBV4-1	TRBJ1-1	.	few	TGCGCCAGCAGCCAAGATAAACAGGCCTTATTAGGGAACACTGAAGCTTTCTTT	CASSQDKQALLGNTEAFF
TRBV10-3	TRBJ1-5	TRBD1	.	TGTGCCATCAGTAAAGCGGGACAGGCAGGGGGCAATCAGCCCCAGCATTTT	CAISKAGQAGGNQPQHF
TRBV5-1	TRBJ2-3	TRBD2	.	TGCGCCAGCAGTCGCTCTTGGAGCGGGACTTCCACAGATACGCAGTATTTT	CASSRSWSGTSTDTQYF
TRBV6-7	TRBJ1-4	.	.	TGTGCCAGCAGTTACTCGATTGTTCCAGGGCGGGGACTGTTTTTT	CASSYSIVPGRGLFF
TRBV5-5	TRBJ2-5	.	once	TGTGCCAGCAGCTTAGGGGTAGTTGTTGAGACCCAGTACTTC	CASSLGVVVETQYF
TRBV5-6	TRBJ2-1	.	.	TGTGCCAGCAGCTTGAGGTTTGGGGCCAGGGCGAAGTTTCAGATCTTC	CASSLRFGARAKFQIF
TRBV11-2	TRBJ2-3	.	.	TGTGCCAGCAGCCCCGTTCAAAGTGAAGATACGCAGTATTTT	CASSPVQSEDTQYF
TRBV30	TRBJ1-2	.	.	TGTGCCTGGAGTGCTGGTTTCTATGGCTACACCTTC	CAWSAGFYGYTF
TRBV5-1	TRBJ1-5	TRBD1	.	TGCGCCAGCAGCCCTGGACAGGGCTCTAGCAATCAGCCCCAGCATTTT	CASSPGQGSSNQPQHF
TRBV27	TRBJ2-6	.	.	TGTGCCAGCAGTTTCCTCTACGCCTCCTCTGGGGCCAACGTCCTGACTTTC	CASSFLYASSGANVLTF
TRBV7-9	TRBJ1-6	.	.	TGTGCCAGCAGCTCCACTGCCGACCGTCTCGGGGGACCAAATTCACCCCTCCACTTT	CASSSTADRLGGPNSPLHF
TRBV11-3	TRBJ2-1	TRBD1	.	TGTGCCAGCAGCTTAGGCGCCCGACAGGGGGCTGATGAGCAGTTCTTC	CASSLGARQGADEQFF
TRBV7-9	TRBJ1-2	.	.	TGTGCCAGCAGCTTATGGAAGGGGGGCGCGAATGGCTACACCTTC	CASSLWKGGANGYTF
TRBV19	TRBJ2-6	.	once	TGTGCCAGCGAGGACAGCTCTGGGGCCAACGTCCTGACTTTC	CASEDSSGANVLTF
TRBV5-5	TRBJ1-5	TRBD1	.	TGTGCCAGCAGTCCCGGGACAGGGGCTAATCAGCCCCAGCATTTT	CASSPGTGANQPQHF
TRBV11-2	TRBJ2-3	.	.	TGTGCCAGCAGCCCCCGGCTAGAGGCGGCAGATACGCAGTATTTT	CASSPRLEAADTQYF
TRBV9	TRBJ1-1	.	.	TGTGCCAGCAGCGTAGACGTCAGGGAGAACACTGAAGCTTTCTTT	CASSVDVRENTEAFF
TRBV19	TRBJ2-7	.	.	TGTGCCAGTAGTAAATCAGGGGGGGAGCAGTACTTC	CASSKSGGEQYF
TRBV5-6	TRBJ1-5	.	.	TGTGCCAGCAGTCCCTGGCGGGTCAGACAGCCCCAGCATTTT	CASSPWRVRQPQHF
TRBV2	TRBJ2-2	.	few	TGTGCCAGCACGACAGAGAACACCGGGGAGCTGTTTTTT	CASTTENTGELFF
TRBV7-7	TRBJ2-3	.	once	TGTGCCAGCAGCTTAGCACGGCAGGCATGCACAGATACGCAGTATTTT	CASSLARQACTDTQYF
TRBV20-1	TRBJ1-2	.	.	TGCAGTGAGGTGACTAACTATGGCTACACCTTC	CSEVTNYGYTF
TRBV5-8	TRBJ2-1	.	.	TGTGCCAGCAGCTTGGGAGGGGCCCGGGGGCGAGTCCATGAGCAGTTCTTC	CASSLGGARGRVHEQFF
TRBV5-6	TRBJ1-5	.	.	TGTGCCAGCAGCCTGGGACCGGTTAAAAATCAGCCCCAGCATTTT	CASSLGPVKNQPQHF
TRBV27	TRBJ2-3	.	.	TGTGCCAGCAGTTTTTACCCTCCCTCTAGCACAGATACGCAGTATTTT	CASSFYPPSSTDTQYF